The next 6 T cell receptor beta chains were all read from a single sample in a study of memory CD4+ T cells and cytomegalovirus serostatus. The sort gate was single viable CD3+CD4+CD8-CD45RO+ cells for memory CD4+ T cells. This table comes from immunoSEQ multiplex PCR, and its TCRdb copy is limited to in-frame clones, with some not included. Altogether about 52,000 clones are present, 80% being singletons, with the ten largest covering around 1.5%. The sequenced sample was memory CD4+ T cells from blood. The receptors were sampled from an adult in good health and CMV-seropositive.

This clone turned up a few times. The chain is built from TRBV4-3 and TRBJ1-4, with D possibly matching TRBD1 (6 bases). The ends were cut back, 4 bases at V and 4 bases at J, with 10 bases in the middle. Per germline, CDR1 LGHNA and CDR2 YSLEER. The CDR3 spans 14 residues. The CDR3 loop reads CASSPQGYNEKLFF. The CDR3 coding sequence is TGCGCCAGCAGCCCTCAGGGGTATAATGAAAAACTGTTTTTT.

The chain links TRBV6-1 to TRBJ1-6; perhaps TRBD1 as D (6 bases). Germline assignment: CDR1 MNHNS and CDR2 SASEGT. The CDR3 is 15 amino acids. V dropped 6 bases and J dropped 2 bases, with 11 bases sitting between them. The CDR3 spells CASRAQGTYNSPLHF. The CDR3 DNA sequence: TGTGCCAGCAGGGCACAGGGAACCTATAATTCACCCCTCCACTTT.

This clone was recorded a few times. The V call is TRBV5-1, the J call TRBJ2-7; 12 positions match TRBD2. The CDR3 has 16 amino acids. CDR1 and CDR2 from the germline V gene are SGHRS and YFSETQ. J gave up 4 bases and V 0 bases, and 5 bases lay outside the gene matches. CDR3 nucleotides: TGCGCCAGCAGCTTGGGGCTAGCGGGGGGGCAATACGAGCAGTACTTC. It is translated as CASSLGLAGGQYEQYF.

The chain links TRBV18 to TRBJ1-2; 7 nucleotides match TRBD1. This CDR3 has 14 amino acids. Unmatched junction bases numbered 6, after V lost 3 bases and J lost 5 bases. From germline, CDR1 is KGHSH and CDR2 LQKENI. CDR3 sequence: CASSPGQAQYGYTF. The CDR3 coding sequence is TGTGCCAGCTCACCCGGACAGGCTCAGTATGGCTACACCTTC. Full variable domain (outside the CDR3, taken from reference TRBV18 and TRBJ1-2): NAGVMQNPRHLVRRRGQEARLRCSPMKGHSHVYWYRQLPEEGLKFMVYLQKENIIDESGMPKERFSAEFPKEGPSILRIQQVVRGDSAAYFCASSPGQAQYGYTFGSGTRLTVV.

The V gene is TRBV7-3, the J gene TRBJ2-1; 10 positions match TRBD2. The V and J ends lost 1 base and 7 bases, in that order; junction bases with no gene match: 4. This CDR3 region has 15 residues. Germline lookup yields CDR1 SGHTA and CDR2 FQGTGA. The CDR3 DNA reads TGTGCCAGCAGCTTAAGGCTAGCGGGGGTGAATGAGCAGTTCTTC. Its protein is CASSLRLAGVNEQFF.

V gene TRBV19 combines with J gene TRBJ1-1; no definite D call. The V and J ends lost 8 bases and 0 bases respectively, with 16 bases between them. This CDR3 has 15 amino acids. Germline CDR1 and CDR2: LNHDA and SQIVND (reference sequence). The CDR3: CASSVGFPMNTEAFF. The CDR3 nucleotides read TGTGCCAGTTCCGTAGGGTTCCCAATGAACACTGAAGCTTTCTTT. Full variable domain (missing parts from reference TRBV19 and TRBJ1-1): DGGITQSPKYLFRKEGQNVTLSCEQNLNHDAMYWYRQDPGQGLRLIYYSQIVNDFQKGDIAEGYSVSREKKESFPLTVTSAQKNPTAFYLCASSVGFPMNTEAFFGQGTRLTVV.